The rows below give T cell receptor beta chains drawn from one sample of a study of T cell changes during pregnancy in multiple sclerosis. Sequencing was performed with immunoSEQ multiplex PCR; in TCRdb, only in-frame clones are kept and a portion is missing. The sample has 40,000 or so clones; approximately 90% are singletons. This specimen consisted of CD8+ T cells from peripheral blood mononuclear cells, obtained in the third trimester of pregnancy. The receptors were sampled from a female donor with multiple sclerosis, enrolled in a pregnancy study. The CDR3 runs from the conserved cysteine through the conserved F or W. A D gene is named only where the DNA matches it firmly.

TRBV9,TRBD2,CASSSLPGTSGDEQFF
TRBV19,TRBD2,CASSIRGGAKDTQYF
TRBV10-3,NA,CAISDIPYGEQNEQFF
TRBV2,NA,CASRETRDWGGTQYF
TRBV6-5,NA,CASSRGGEGYQPQHF
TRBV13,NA,CASSLGRGTNEKLFF
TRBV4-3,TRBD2,CASSQVEGSRREVWDTQYF
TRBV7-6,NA,CASSWDTGSYNEQFF
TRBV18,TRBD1,CASSPPRTGGGYTEAFF
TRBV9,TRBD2,CASSVGLRGGRDEQFF